Listed below are T cell receptor beta chains from one sample, sequenced in a study of glioma-infiltrating T cells after dendritic cell vaccination. TCRdb keeps only in-frame clones here, not all; method: immunoSEQ multiplex PCR. The sample comprises 9,500 to 12,000 clones, 81% of which are singletons, and approximately 39% rests with the top ten. The specimen was blood, collected after dendritic cell vaccination. The origin of the receptors is a human donor with glioblastoma. Each CDR3 is given with its conserved first and last residue. D genes are given only for firm matches. A row's size may be missing; if present it is once, few, many or a size class.

j_gene,abundance,d_gene,v_gene,CDR3nt,CDR3aa
TRBJ2-2,NA,NA,TRBV30,TGTGCCTGGAGGGGAGCGAACACCGGGGAGCTGTTTTTT,CAWRGANTGELFF
TRBJ1-3,NA,NA,TRBV6-1,TGTGCCAGCAGTGAAGCTATAGGGGCTGGAAACACCATATATTTT,CASSEAIGAGNTIYF
TRBJ2-3,NA,TRBD2,TRBV6-5,TGTGCCAGCAGTTCCCGGGCCAGCGGGGTTACGCAGTATTTT,CASSSRASGVTQYF
TRBJ1-4,NA,TRBD1,TRBV6-1,TGTGCCAGCAGCCCGTCAGGGGGATCGGAAAAACTGTTTTTT,CASSPSGGSEKLFF
TRBJ2-1,NA,TRBD2,TRBV2,TGTGCCAGCAGGTCGGCGGGAGGCTACAATGAGCGGTTCTTC,CASRSAGGYNERFF
TRBJ2-7,few,NA,TRBV5-6,TGTGCCAGCAGCGGACTCTCCTACGAGCAGTACTTC,CASSGLSYEQYF
TRBJ2-7,NA,TRBD1,TRBV5-1,TGCGCCAGCAGCAGGGAACGGGACAGCTCCTACGAGCAGTACTTC,CASSRERDSSYEQYF
TRBJ1-4,NA,NA,TRBV19,TGTGCCAGTAGTAAGGTGGCACGAGGAGTTAATGAAAAACTGTTTTTT,CASSKVARGVNEKLFF
TRBJ1-2,NA,TRBD1,TRBV7-8,TGTGCCAGCAGCGTCAGTACAGGGGGCGGCTATGGCTACACCTTC,CASSVSTGGGYGYTF
TRBJ2-3,NA,TRBD2,TRBV10-3,TGTGCCATCAGGGACAGCGGGACTAGCGGGGGGACCCCAGATACGCAGTATTTT,CAIRDSGTSGGTPDTQYF
TRBJ1-6,few,NA,TRBV14,TGTGCCAGCAGCCAAGATCATCGCGGCAGAACGTATAATTCCCCCCTCCACTTT,CASSQDHRGRTYNSPLHF
TRBJ1-5,NA,NA,TRBV6-1,TGTGCCAGCAGTGATATAAGGCCGTCCAGGGTGGCCCAGCATTTT,CASSDIRPSRVAQHF
TRBJ2-1,NA,TRBD1,TRBV4-2,TGTGCCAGCAGCCAAAACAGGGGGGCCTCTGAGCAGTTCTTC,CASSQNRGASEQFF
TRBJ2-5,NA,NA,TRBV9,TGTGCCAGCAGCGCCTCTAGCTACGGTGAAACCCAGTACTTC,CASSASSYGETQYF
TRBJ1-1,NA,NA,TRBV7-9,TGTGCCAGCAGCACCCGGGGAATGAAGCGGGGAGCTTTCTTT,CASSTRGMKRGAFF
TRBJ2-7,NA,TRBD2,TRBV28,TGTGCCAGCAGAGATCTAGCGGGGATGACCTACGAGCAGTACTTC,CASRDLAGMTYEQYF
TRBJ2-5,NA,NA,TRBV12-5,TGTGCTAGTGGTTTGGTACTTGGGGAAAGGGGGCAAGAGACCCAGTACTTC,CASGLVLGERGQETQYF
TRBJ1-2,NA,TRBD1,TRBV5-6,TGTGCCAGCACCCCGGGACAGGACTATGGCTACACCTTC,CASTPGQDYGYTF
TRBJ2-1,once,TRBD2,TRBV9,TGTGCCAGCAGCCCAAGGCCGGGACTAGTCAATGAGCAGTTCTTC,CASSPRPGLVNEQFF
TRBJ2-3,NA,NA,TRBV6-6,TGTGCCAGCAGTTACTCCCCGGGGGGCACAGATACGCAGTATTTT,CASSYSPGGTDTQYF
TRBJ2-2,NA,NA,TRBV4-2,TGTGCCAGCAGCCAAGAACAGGACTACAACACCGGGGAGCTGTTTTTT,CASSQEQDYNTGELFF
TRBJ2-5,NA,TRBD2,TRBV30,TGTGCCTGGAGTGTACGGCGGGGGTGGTCAGAGACCCAGTACTTC,CAWSVRRGWSETQYF
TRBJ1-2,NA,NA,TRBV21-1,TGTGCCAGCGGCACAGGCCCTGAGGGCTACACCTTC,CASGTGPEGYTF
TRBJ2-1,NA,NA,TRBV30,TGTGCCTGGAGTGGTGTAGCGGAAACTTACAATGAGCAGTTCTTC,CAWSGVAETYNEQFF
TRBJ2-1,NA,TRBD2,TRBV2,TGTGCCAGCAGTGAACATCGGGAGGGCAATGAGCAGTTCTTC,CASSEHREGNEQFF
TRBJ1-2,NA,NA,TRBV19,TGTGCCAGTAGACCCATGGGGCTCTATGGCTACACCTTC,CASRPMGLYGYTF
TRBJ2-7,NA,NA,TRBV7-9,TGTGCCAGCACCGGGATTGTGGGCGAGCAGTACTTC,CASTGIVGEQYF
TRBJ1-5,NA,NA,TRBV27,TGTGCCAGCAGTTTTTATAGCAATCAGCCCCAGCATTTT,CASSFYSNQPQHF
TRBJ2-6,NA,NA,TRBV5-6,TGTGCCAGCAGCTCCAGGGCCTCTGGGGCCAACGTCCTGACTTTC,CASSSRASGANVLTF
TRBJ2-7,NA,TRBD2,TRBV6-6,TGTGCCACCTTAACCTCTAGCGGGAGTCCCCCCTACGAGCAGTACTTC,CATLTSSGSPPYEQYF
TRBJ2-1,NA,TRBD2,TRBV7-9,TGTGCCAGCAGCTTAAGGGGCCTAGCGGGAGGCCCCCACAATGAGCAGTTCTTC,CASSLRGLAGGPHNEQFF
TRBJ1-4,NA,NA,TRBV18,TGTGCCAGCTCACCGGGAGCAACTAATGAAAAACTGTTTTTT,CASSPGATNEKLFF
TRBJ2-1,NA,TRBD2,TRBV6-4,TGTGCCAGCAGTGACCGAAATATCGATAGCGGGAGGGCCTATAGAGGTAATGAGCAGTTCTTC,CASSDRNIDSGRAYRGNEQFF
TRBJ1-5,NA,TRBD1,TRBV11-2,TGTGCCAGCAGCCGACAGGGGGCGGGGAATCAGCCCCAGCATTTT,CASSRQGAGNQPQHF
TRBJ2-3,NA,NA,TRBV7-6,TGTGCCAGCAGCTTATGGCAGGAGGGCCCTGAAGATACGCAGTATTTT,CASSLWQEGPEDTQYF
TRBJ2-3,NA,TRBD1,TRBV19,TGTGCCAGTAGTATAGCTAGGACAGGGAGACCTGGCACAGATACGCAGTATTTT,CASSIARTGRPGTDTQYF
TRBJ2-2,NA,NA,TRBV11-1,TGTGCCAGCAACTTAAAACCGGGACTCGACACCGGGGAGCTGTTTTTT,CASNLKPGLDTGELFF
TRBJ2-7,NA,NA,TRBV5-1,TGCGCCAGCAGCTTGGACAGGGTCTACGAGCAGTACTTC,CASSLDRVYEQYF
TRBJ2-7,NA,NA,TRBV15,TGTGCCACCAGCAGACGGGCGGGACAGAGTGACGAGCAGTACTTC,CATSRRAGQSDEQYF
TRBJ1-5,NA,NA,TRBV7-9,TGTGCCAGCAGCTTAGAGCGGCAGCCCCAGCATTTT,CASSLERQPQHF
TRBJ2-3,NA,NA,TRBV7-3,TGTGCCAGCAGCTCCACAGGCAGGACCCCCACAGATACGCAGTATTTT,CASSSTGRTPTDTQYF
TRBJ1-2,NA,TRBD1,TRBV7-9,TGTGCCAGCAGCGAGACAGGGTTTGGTGGCTACACCTTC,CASSETGFGGYTF
TRBJ1-2,NA,NA,TRBV29-1,TGCGGTACAGCGGACAACTATGGCTACACCTTC,CGTADNYGYTF
TRBJ1-1,NA,NA,TRBV7-3,TGTGCCAGCAGCCCTACCAGGGATAGCACTGAAGCTTTCTTT,CASSPTRDSTEAFF
TRBJ2-7,NA,TRBD2,TRBV4-2,TGTGCCAGCAGCCCCCCCGGGACTAGCAACTACGAGCAGTACTTC,CASSPPGTSNYEQYF
TRBJ2-5,NA,TRBD2,TRBV27,TGTGCCAGCAGTCCCTGGGTCTCCTCGCGGGAGGGGTCGGAGACCCAGTACTTC,CASSPWVSSREGSETQYF
TRBJ2-1,few,NA,TRBV5-4,TGTGCCAGCAGCCATTCGCCAGGGCCCCACAATGAGCAGTTCTTC,CASSHSPGPHNEQFF
TRBJ2-1,NA,TRBD2,TRBV5-1,TGCGCCAGCAGGGGACTAGCGGGAGTTTACATCGATGAGCAGTTCTTC,CASRGLAGVYIDEQFF
TRBJ2-7,few,NA,TRBV19,TGTGCCAGTAGTGGGGGACTTTCCTACGAGCAGTACTTC,CASSGGLSYEQYF
TRBJ2-7,NA,TRBD1,TRBV5-5,TGTGCCAGCAGCTTGGTGGCAGGGGGTTTGAGTTTGTACGAGCAGTACTTC,CASSLVAGGLSLYEQYF
TRBJ1-4,NA,TRBD1,TRBV6-5,TGTGCCAGCAGCCCGTCAGGGGGATCGGAAAAACTGTTTTTT,CASSPSGGSEKLFF